The subject of this entry is one T cell receptor beta chain. The antigen is undetermined. V lost 6 bases and J lost 5, with 9 bases in between. The CDR3 spans 13 residues. CDR1 and CDR2 from the germline V gene are SGDLS and YYNGEE. The data derive from a study of CD8+ T cells in alopecia areata. Study-wide background: Treated patients were given oral tofacitinib, which was dosed at 5 to 10 mg twice daily. People stayed on tofacitinib for 6 to 18 months, then stopped the drug for 6 months. Study results and limitations: Relative to mice, TCR sharing across patients was less clear, a difference possibly HLA-related.

Cell sorting was applied to PBMCs, and CD4+ and CD8+ T cells were collected. Extracted from the samples, RNA was reverse transcribed into cDNA to serve as the sequencing template. Only in-frame clones appear in the TCRdb table, and some are missing; sequencing was by immunoSEQ multiplex PCR. The data contain around 250,000 clones, under 80% of them singletons. The source was CD4+ T cells sorted from blood, collected at week 0. This receptor was taken from a human donor with alopecia areata. This chain connects TRBV9 to TRBJ1-6; no definite D call. The CDR3 protein is CASNGGHNSPLHF. In DNA form, the CDR3 reads TGTGCCAGCAACGGCGGCCATAATTCACCCCTCCACTTT. Filled out from reference TRBV9 and TRBJ1-6, the complete variable domain reads DSGVTQTPKHLITATGQRVTLRCSPRSGDLSVYWYQQSLDQGLQFLIQYYNGEERAKGNILERFSAQQFPDLHSELNLSSLELGDSALYFCASNGGHNSPLHFGNGTRLTVT.